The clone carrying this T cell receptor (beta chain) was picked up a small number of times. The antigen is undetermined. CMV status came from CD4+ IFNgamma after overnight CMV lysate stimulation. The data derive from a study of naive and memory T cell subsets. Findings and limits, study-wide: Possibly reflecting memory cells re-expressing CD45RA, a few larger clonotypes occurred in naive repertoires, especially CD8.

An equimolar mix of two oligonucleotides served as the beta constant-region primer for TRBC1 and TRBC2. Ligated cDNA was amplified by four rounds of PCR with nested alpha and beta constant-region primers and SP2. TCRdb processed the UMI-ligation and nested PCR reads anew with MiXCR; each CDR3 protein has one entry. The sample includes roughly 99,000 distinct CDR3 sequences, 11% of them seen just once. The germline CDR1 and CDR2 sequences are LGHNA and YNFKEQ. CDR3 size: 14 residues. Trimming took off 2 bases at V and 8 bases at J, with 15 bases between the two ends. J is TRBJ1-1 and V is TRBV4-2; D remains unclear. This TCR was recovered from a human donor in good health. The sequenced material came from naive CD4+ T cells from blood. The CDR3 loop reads CASSQMGSAEEAFF. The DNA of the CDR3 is TGTGCCAGCAGCCAAATGGGATCGGCAGAAGAAGCTTTCTTT.